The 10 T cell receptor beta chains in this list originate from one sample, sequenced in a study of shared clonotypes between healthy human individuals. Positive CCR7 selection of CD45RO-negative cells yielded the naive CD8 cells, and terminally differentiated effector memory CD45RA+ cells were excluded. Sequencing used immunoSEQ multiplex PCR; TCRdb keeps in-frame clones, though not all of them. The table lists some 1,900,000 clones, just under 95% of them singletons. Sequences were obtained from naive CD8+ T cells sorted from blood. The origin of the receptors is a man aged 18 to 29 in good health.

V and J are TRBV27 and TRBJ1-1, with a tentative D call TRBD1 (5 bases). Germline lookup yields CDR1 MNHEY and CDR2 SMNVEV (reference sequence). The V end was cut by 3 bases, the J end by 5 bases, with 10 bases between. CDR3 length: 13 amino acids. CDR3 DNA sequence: TGTGCCAGCAGTTTCGGGGCGTGGACTGAAGCTTTCTTT. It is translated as CASSFGAWTEAFF.

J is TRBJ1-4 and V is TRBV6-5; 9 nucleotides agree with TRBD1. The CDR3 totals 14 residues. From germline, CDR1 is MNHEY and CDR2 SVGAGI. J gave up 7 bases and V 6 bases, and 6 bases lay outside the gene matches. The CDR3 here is CASRSGQGGEKLFF. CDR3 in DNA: TGTGCCAGCAGATCGGGACAGGGAGGTGAAAAACTGTTTTTT.

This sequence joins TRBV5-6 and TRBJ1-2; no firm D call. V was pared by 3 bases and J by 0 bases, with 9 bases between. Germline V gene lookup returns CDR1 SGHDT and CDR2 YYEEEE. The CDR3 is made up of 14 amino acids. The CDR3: CASSYQDSNYGYTF. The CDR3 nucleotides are TGTGCCAGCAGCTACCAGGACTCTAACTATGGCTACACCTTC.

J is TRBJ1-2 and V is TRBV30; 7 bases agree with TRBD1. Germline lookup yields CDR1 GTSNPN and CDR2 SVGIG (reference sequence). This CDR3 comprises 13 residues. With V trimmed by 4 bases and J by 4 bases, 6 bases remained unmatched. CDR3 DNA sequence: TGTGCCTGGACTACCGGGACAGCCTATGGCTACACCTTC. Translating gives CAWTTGTAYGYTF.

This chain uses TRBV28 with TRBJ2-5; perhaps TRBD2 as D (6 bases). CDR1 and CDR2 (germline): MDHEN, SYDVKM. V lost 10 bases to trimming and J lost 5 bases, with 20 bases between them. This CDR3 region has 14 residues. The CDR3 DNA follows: TGTGCCACGGGGGAACTAGCCTGGGCGGAGACCCAGTACTTC. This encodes CATGELAWAETQYF.

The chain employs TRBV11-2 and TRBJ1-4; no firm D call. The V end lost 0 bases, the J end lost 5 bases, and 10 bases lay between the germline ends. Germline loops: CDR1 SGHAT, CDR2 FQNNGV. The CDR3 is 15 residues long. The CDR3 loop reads CASSLDYGLNEKLFF. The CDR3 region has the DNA TGTGCCAGCAGCTTAGATTATGGGTTAAATGAAAAACTGTTTTTT.

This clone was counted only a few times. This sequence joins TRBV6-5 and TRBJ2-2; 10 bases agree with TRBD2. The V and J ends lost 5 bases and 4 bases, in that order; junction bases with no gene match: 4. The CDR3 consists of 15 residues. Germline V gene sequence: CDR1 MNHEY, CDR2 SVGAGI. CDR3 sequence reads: CASSASGGGTGELFF. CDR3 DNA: TGTGCCAGCAGTGCTAGCGGGGGCGGCACCGGGGAGCTGTTTTTT.

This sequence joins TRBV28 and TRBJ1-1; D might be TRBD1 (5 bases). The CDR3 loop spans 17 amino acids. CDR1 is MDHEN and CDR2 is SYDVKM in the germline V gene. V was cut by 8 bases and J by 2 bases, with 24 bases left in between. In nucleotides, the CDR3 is TGTGCCAGCTGTCGAGCCCCCACGACAGCATCCAACACTGAAGCTTTCTTT. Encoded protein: CASCRAPTTASNTEAFF.

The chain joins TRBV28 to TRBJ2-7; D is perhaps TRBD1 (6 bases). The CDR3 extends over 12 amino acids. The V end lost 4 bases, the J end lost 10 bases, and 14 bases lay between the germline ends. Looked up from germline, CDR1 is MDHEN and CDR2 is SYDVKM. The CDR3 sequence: CASSSFAGDQYF. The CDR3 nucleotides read TGTGCCAGCAGTTCGTTCGCAGGGGACCAGTACTTC.

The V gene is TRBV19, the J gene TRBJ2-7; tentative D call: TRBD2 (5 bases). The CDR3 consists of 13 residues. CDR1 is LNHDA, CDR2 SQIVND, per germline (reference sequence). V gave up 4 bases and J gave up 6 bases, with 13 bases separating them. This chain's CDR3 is CASSRSGLPEQYF. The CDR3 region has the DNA TGTGCCAGTAGTAGGTCGGGGTTGCCCGAGCAGTACTTC. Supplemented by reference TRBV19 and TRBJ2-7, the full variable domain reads DGGITQSPKYLFRKEGQNVTLSCEQNLNHDAMYWYRQDPGQGLRLIYYSQIVNDFQKGDIAEGYSVSREKKESFPLTVTSAQKNPTAFYLCASSRSGLPEQYFGPGTRLTVT.